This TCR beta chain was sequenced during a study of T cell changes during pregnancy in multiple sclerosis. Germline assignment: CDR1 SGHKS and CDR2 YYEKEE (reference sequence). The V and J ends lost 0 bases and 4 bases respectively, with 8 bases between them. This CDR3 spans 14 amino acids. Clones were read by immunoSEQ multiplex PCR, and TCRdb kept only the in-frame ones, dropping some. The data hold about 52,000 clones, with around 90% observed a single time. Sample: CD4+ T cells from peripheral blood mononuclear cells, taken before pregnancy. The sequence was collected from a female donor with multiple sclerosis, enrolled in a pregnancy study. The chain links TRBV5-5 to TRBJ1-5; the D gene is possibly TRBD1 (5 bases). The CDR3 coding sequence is TGTGCCAGCAGCTTGGGCGGGGGAAATCAGCCCCAGCATTTT. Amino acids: CASSLGGGNQPQHF.